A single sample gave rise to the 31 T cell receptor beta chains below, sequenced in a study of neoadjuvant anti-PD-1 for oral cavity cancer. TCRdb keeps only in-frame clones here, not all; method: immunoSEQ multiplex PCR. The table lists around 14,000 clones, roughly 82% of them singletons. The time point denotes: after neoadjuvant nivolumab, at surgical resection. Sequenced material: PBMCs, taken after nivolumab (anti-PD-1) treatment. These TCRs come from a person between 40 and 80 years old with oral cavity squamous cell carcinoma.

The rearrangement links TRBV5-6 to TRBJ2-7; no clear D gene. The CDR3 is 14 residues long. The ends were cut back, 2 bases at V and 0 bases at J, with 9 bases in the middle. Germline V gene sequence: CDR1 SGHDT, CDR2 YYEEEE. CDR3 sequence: CASSLTSSSYEQYF. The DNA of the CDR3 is TGTGCCAGCAGCTTAACTTCTAGCTCCTACGAGCAGTACTTC.

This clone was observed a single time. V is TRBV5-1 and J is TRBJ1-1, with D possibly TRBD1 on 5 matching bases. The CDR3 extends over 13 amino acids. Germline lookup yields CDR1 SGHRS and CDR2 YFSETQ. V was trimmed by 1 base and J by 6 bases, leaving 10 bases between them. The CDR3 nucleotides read TGCGCCAGCAGCTTGTATGGGACGCCTGAAGCTTTCTTT. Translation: CASSLYGTPEAFF.

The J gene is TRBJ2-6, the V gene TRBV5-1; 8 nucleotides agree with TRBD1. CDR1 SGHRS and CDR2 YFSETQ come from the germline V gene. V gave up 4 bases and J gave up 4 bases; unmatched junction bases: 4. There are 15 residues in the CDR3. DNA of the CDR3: TGCGCCAGCAGCCTTGGACAGGGAGGGGCCAACGTCCTGACTTTC. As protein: CASSLGQGGANVLTF.

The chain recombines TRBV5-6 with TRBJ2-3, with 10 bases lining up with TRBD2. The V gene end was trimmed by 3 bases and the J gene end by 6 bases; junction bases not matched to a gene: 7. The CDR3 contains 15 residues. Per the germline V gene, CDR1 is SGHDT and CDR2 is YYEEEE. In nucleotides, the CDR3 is TGTGCCAGCAGCTACCTAGCGGGAGTATGGGATACGCAGTATTTT. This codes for CASSYLAGVWDTQYF.

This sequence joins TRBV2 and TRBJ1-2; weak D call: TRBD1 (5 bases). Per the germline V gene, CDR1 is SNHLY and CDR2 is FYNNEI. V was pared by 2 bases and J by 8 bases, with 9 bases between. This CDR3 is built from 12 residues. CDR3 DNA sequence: TGTGCCAGCAGTGAACAGGGAGGGGGCTACACCTTC. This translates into CASSEQGGGYTF. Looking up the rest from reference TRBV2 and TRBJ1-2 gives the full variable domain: EPEVTQTPSHQVTQMGQEVILRCVPISNHLYFYWYRQILGQKVEFLVSFYNNEISEKSEIFDDQFSVERPDGSNFTLKIRSTKLEDSAMYFCASSEQGGGYTFGSGTRLTVV.

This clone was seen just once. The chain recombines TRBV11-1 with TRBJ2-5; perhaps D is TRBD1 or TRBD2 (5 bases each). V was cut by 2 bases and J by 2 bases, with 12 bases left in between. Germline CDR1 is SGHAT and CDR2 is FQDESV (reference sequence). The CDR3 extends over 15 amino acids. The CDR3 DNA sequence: TGTGCCAGCAGCTTACGGGACGGGGAGCAAGAGACCCAGTACTTC. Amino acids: CASSLRDGEQETQYF. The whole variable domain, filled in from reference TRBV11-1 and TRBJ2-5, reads EAEVAQSPRYKITEKSQAVAFWCDPISGHATLYWYRQILGQGPELLVQFQDESVVDDSQLPKDRFSAERLKGVDSTLKIQPAELGDSAMYLCASSLRDGEQETQYFGPGTRLLVL.

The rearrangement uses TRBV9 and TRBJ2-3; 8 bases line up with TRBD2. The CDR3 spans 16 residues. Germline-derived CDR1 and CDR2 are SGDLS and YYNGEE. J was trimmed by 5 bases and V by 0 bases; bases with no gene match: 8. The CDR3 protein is CASSVVDGRALDTQYF. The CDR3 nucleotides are TGTGCCAGCAGCGTAGTTGACGGGAGGGCCTTAGATACGCAGTATTTT. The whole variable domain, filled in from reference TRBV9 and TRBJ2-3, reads DSGVTQTPKHLITATGQRVTLRCSPRSGDLSVYWYQQSLDQGLQFLIQYYNGEERAKGNILERFSAQQFPDLHSELNLSSLELGDSALYFCASSVVDGRALDTQYFGPGTRLTVL.

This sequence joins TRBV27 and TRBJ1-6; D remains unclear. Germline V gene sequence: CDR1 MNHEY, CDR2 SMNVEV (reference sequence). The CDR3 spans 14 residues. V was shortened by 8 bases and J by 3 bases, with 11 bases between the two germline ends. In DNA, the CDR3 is TGTGCCAGCGGGGTGGTATTCTATAATTCACCCCTCCACTTT. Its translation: CASGVVFYNSPLHF.

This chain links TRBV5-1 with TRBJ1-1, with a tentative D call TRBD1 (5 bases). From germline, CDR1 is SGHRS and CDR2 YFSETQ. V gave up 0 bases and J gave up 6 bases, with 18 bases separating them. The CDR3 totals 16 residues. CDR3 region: CASSLASIGGVSEAFF. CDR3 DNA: TGCGCCAGCAGCTTGGCCTCTATCGGGGGGGTATCTGAAGCTTTCTTT.

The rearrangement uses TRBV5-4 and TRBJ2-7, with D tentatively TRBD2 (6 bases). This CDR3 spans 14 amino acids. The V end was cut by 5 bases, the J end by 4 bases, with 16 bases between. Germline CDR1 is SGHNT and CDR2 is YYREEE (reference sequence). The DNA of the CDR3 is TGTGCCAGCAGTTCGGGGGAGAGCAGTTACGAGCAGTACTTC. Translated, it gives CASSSGESSYEQYF.

CDR3 loop: CASGGGTAIFPQHF. The CDR3 DNA is TGTGCCTCGGGGGGCGGGACAGCGATATTCCCCCAGCATTTT. The gene calls are TRBV27 and TRBJ1-5; 7 nucleotides line up with TRBD1. CDR1 MNHEY and CDR2 SMNVEV come from the germline V gene (reference sequence). The CDR3 totals 14 residues. After removal of 11 bases from V and 10 bases from J, the junction contained 17 bases not matched to a gene.

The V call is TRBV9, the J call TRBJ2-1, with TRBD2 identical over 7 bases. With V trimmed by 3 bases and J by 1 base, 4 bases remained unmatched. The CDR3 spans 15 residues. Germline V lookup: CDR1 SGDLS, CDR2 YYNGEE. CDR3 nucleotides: TGTGCCAGCAGCGATAGCGGGCCTTCCTACAATGAGCAGTTCTTC. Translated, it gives CASSDSGPSYNEQFF.

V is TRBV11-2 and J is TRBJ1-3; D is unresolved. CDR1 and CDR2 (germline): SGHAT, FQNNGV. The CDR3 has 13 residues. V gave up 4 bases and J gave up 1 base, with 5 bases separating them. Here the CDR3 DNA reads TGTGCCAGCAGCTCCCCTTCTGGAAACACCATATATTTT. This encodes CASSSPSGNTIYF.

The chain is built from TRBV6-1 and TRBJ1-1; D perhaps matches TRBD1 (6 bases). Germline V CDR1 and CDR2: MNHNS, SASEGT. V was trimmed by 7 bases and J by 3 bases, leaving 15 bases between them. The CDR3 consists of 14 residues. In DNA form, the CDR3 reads TGTGCCAGCATTCCACAGGGTTGGGACACTGAAGCTTTCTTT. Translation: CASIPQGWDTEAFF.

The CDR3 here is CASSYRDIAYNEQFF. As DNA, the CDR3 is TGTGCCAGCAGTTACCGGGACATAGCCTACAATGAGCAGTTCTTC. V usage is TRBV6-5 and J usage is TRBJ2-1, with D possibly matching TRBD1 (6 bases). The CDR3 extends over 15 amino acids. V lost 2 bases, J lost 2 bases, and 10 bases lay in between. Germline values: CDR1 MNHEY, CDR2 SVGAGI.

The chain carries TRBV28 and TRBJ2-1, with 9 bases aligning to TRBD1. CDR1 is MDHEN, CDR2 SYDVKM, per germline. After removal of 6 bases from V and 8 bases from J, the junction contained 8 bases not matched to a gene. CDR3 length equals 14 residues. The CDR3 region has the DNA TGTGCCAGCAGCTCAGGACAGGGGCTCGATGAGCAGTTCTTC. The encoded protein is CASSSGQGLDEQFF.

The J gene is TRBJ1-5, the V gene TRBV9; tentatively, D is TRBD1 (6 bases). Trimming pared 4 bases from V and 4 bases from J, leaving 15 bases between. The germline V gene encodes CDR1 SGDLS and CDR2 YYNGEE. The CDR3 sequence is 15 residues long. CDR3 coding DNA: TGTGCCAGCAGCTACGGAGGGGGACCTAATCAGCCCCAGCATTTT. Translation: CASSYGGGPNQPQHF.

The CDR3 reads CAISDAAGTGRFSSYNEQFF. The CDR3 DNA reads as TGTGCCATCAGTGATGCTGCTGGGACAGGCCGCTTCAGCTCCTACAATGAGCAGTTCTTC. This chain joins TRBV10-3 and TRBJ2-1, with 8 positions matching TRBD1. CDR3 size: 20 residues. Germline CDR1 ENHRY, CDR2 SYGVKD. V shed 3 bases, J shed 0 bases, and the junction held 16 bases outside the gene matches.

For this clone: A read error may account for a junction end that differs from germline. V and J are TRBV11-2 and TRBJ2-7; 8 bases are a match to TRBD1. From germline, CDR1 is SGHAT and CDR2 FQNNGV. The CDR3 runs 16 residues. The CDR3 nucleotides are TGTGCCAGCAGCCGCCTGGGACAGGCGCTTTCCTCCGAGCAGTACTTC. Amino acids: CASSRLGQALSSEQYF.

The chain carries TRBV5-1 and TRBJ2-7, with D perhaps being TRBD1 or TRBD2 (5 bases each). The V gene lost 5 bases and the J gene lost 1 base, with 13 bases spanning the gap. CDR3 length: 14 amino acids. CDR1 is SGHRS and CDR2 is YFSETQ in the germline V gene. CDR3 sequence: CASSRDRRSYEQYF. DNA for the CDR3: TGCGCCAGCAGTAGGGACCGACGATCCTACGAGCAGTACTTC.

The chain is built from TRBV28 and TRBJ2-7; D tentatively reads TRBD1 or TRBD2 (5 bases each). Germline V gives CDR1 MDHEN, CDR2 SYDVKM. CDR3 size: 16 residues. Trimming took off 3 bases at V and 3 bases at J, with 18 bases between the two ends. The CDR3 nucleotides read TGTGCCAGCAGTTTTAATCGATGGGGGAACGACTACGAGCAGTACTTC. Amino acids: CASSFNRWGNDYEQYF. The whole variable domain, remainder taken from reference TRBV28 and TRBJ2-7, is DVKVTQSSRYLVKRTGEKVFLECVQDMDHENMFWYRQDPGLGLRLIYFSYDVKMKEKGDIPEGYSVSREKKERFSLILESASTNQTSMYLCASSFNRWGNDYEQYFGPGTRLTVT.

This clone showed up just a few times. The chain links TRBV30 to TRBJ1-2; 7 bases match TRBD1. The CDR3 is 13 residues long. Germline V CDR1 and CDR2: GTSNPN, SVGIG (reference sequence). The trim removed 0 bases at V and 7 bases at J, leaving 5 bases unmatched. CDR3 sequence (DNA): TGTGCCTGGAGTGTAAAGGGGGCTGGTGGCTACACCTTC. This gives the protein CAWSVKGAGGYTF.

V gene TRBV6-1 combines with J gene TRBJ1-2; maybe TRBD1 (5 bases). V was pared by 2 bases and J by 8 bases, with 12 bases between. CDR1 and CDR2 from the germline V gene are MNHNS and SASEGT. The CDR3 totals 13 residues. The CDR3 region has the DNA TGTGCCAGCAGTGAAATAGACAGAGGAGGCTACACCTTC. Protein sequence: CASSEIDRGGYTF.

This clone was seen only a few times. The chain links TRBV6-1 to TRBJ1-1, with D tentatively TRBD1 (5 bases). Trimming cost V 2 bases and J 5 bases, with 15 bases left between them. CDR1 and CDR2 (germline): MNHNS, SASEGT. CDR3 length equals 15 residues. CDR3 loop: CASSEWPSGRTEAFF. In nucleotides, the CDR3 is TGTGCCAGCAGTGAATGGCCGTCAGGGCGGACTGAAGCTTTCTTT.

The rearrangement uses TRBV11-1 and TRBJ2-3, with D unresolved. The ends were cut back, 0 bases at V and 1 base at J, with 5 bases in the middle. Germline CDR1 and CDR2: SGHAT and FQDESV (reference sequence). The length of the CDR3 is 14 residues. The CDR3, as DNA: TGTGCCAGCAGCTTAGCGACGGGCACAGATACGCAGTATTTT. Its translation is CASSLATGTDTQYF.

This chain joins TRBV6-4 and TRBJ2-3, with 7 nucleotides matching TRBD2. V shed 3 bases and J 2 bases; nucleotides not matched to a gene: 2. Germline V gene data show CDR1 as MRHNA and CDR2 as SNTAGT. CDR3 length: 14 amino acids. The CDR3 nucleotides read TGTGCCAGCAGTGAGCGGGAGCACACAGATACGCAGTATTTT. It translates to CASSEREHTDTQYF.

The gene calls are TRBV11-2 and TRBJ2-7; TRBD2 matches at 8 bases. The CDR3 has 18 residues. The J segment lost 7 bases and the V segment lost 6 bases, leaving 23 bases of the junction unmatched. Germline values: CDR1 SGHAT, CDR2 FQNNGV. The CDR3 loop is CASSLTGLVAFDLGEQYF. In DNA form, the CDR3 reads TGTGCCAGCAGTCTTACGGGACTAGTCGCCTTTGATCTTGGGGAGCAGTACTTC.

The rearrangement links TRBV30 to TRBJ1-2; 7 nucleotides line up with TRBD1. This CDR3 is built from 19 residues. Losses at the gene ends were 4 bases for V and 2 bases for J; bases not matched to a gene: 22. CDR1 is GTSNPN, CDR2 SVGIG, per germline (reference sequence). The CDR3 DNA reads TGTGCCTGGATCAGCCGGTTAGGGGGCGCTTATAGAGGGAACTATGGCTACACCTTC. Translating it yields CAWISRLGGAYRGNYGYTF.

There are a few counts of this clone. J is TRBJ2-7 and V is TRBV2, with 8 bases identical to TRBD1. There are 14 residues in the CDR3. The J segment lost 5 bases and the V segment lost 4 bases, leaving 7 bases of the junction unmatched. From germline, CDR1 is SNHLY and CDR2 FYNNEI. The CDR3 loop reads CASSGDRTANEQYF. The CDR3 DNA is TGTGCCAGCAGTGGGGACAGGACGGCCAACGAGCAGTACTTC.

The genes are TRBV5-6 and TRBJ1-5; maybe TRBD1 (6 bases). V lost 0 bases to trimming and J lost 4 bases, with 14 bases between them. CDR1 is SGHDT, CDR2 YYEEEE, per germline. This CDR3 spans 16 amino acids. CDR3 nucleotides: TGTGCCAGCAGCTTGGCGGGGGGCTTTAGGAATCAGCCCCAGCATTTT. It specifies CASSLAGGFRNQPQHF.

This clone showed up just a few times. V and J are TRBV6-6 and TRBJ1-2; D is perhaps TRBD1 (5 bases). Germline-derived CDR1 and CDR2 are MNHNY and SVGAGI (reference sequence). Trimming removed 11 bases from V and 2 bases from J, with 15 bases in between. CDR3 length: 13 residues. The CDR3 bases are TGTGCCGTATCAGGGAATGGGAACTATGGCTACACCTTC. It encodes CAVSGNGNYGYTF.